This TCR beta chain comes out of a study of shared clonotypes between healthy human individuals. Study-wide points: Compared with clonotypes that all four donors shared, non-shared clonotypes had lower generation probabilities. Clonotype sharing among donors was expected to depend on sequencing depth. Memory subsets had estimated richness that was generally smaller than that of naive subsets.

Deep-level settings were used for running the assay. Only in-frame clones appear in the TCRdb table, and some are missing; sequencing was by immunoSEQ multiplex PCR. The sample consists of approximately 2,200,000 clones, around 93% of them appearing once. Positively selected for CCR7, the CD45RO-negative cells used as naive CD8 cells excluded terminally differentiated effector memory CD45RA+ cells. Worth noting for this clone: Antigen: not known.

The CDR3 totals 15 residues. Germline CDR1 MNHEY, CDR2 SVGAGI. The germline V and J ends were trimmed by 5 bases and 1 base, with 15 bases remaining between them. This TCR derives from a young man in good health. Some clones in this sample may be carry-over from other donors' samples. The chain links TRBV6-5 to TRBJ2-7, with D tentatively TRBD1 or TRBD2 (5 bases each). The material sequenced was naive CD8+ T cells from PBMCs. The CDR3 nucleotides are TGTGCCAGCAGTGCGGAACCGGGACGATCCTACGAGCAGTACTTC. Its protein product is CASSAEPGRSYEQYF.